Each of the 18 T cell receptor beta chains below was sequenced from the same sample in a study of human T cells and chemical hapten exposure. Documented time point: healthy volunteer bleed at 2 weeks. RNA extraction used unfractionated whole blood as the source of total RNA. Via MiXCR, TCRdb re-called the RACE reads, giving one row per CDR3 protein. The sample consists of some 93,000 distinct CDR3 sequences, about 10% of them appearing once. The sequencing input was whole blood. The origin of the receptors is a female donor in good health. Some clones in this sample may be carry-over from other donors' samples.

This clonotype was recorded only once. The gene calls are TRBV5-1 and TRBJ1-5; no definite D call. The CDR3 sequence is 15 residues long. V was cut by 0 bases and J by 2 bases, with 9 bases left in between. Germline loops: CDR1 SGHRS, CDR2 YFSETQ. The CDR3 region has the DNA TGCGCCAGCAGCTTGGACTCCCACCGCAATCAGCCCCAGCATTTT. Translating it yields CASSLDSHRNQPQHF. Based on the CDR3 plus reference TRBV5-1 and TRBJ1-5, the full variable domain is KAGVTQTPRYLIKTRGQQVTLSCSPISGHRSVSWYQQTPGQGLQFLFEYFSETQRNKGNFPGRFSGRQFSNSRSEMNVSTLELGDSALYLCASSLDSHRNQPQHFGDGTRLSIL.

In this sample, this clonotype turned up many times. The V call is TRBV28, the J call TRBJ2-6; no reliable D call. CDR1 is MDHEN, CDR2 SYDVKM, per germline. V lost 6 bases to trimming and J lost 4 bases, with 10 bases between them. CDR3 length equals 14 residues. The CDR3 loop reads CASSQLSGANVLTF. The CDR3, as DNA: TGTGCCAGCAGCCAACTTTCGGGGGCCAACGTCCTGACTTTC.

This clonotype was picked up many times. The chain joins TRBV18 to TRBJ2-7; D gene uncertain. V was cut by 3 bases and J by 3 bases, with 15 bases left in between. Germline-derived CDR1 and CDR2 are KGHSH and LQKENI. The CDR3 spans 15 residues. CDR3 nucleotide sequence: TGTGCCAGCTCACCCGGCAACGCGCCCCACTACGAGCAGTACTTC. Protein: CASSPGNAPHYEQYF.

In this sample, this clonotype turned up many times. J is TRBJ2-1 and V is TRBV7-2; the match to TRBD2 covers 12 bases. The length of the CDR3 is 16 residues. V dropped 1 base and J dropped 8; count of bases not matched to a gene: 6. From germline, CDR1 is SGHTA and CDR2 FQGNSA. The CDR3 DNA is TGTGCCAGCAGCTTAGGTCTAGCGGGAGGGGGCGATGAGCAGTTCTTC. It translates to CASSLGLAGGGDEQFF.

This chain connects TRBV4-1 to TRBJ2-7, with 7 nucleotides matching TRBD1. V shed 0 bases, J shed 2 bases, and the junction held 7 bases outside the gene matches. In germline, CDR1 is MGHRA, CDR2 YSYEKL. The CDR3 is made up of 16 amino acids. CDR3 in amino acids: CASSQDIRQGAYEQYF. CDR3 coding DNA: TGCGCCAGCAGCCAAGATATCCGACAGGGTGCCTACGAGCAGTACTTC.

This clonotype has just a few counts. The rearrangement uses TRBV11-2 and TRBJ2-6, with no clear D. The CDR3 consists of 14 residues. The V and J ends lost 6 bases and 0 bases respectively, with 6 bases between them. Germline-derived CDR1 and CDR2 are SGHAT and FQNNGV. For the CDR3, the DNA is TGTGCCAGCAGTTCCAACTCTGGGGCCAACGTCCTGACTTTC. Its translation is CASSSNSGANVLTF. The whole variable domain, filled in from reference TRBV11-2 and TRBJ2-6, reads EAGVAQSPRYKIIEKRQSVAFWCNPISGHATLYWYQQILGQGPKLLIQFQNNGVVDDSQLPKDRFSAERLKGVDSTLKIQPAKLEDSAVYLCASSSNSGANVLTFGAGSRLTVL.

This clonotype was picked up a small number of times. V is TRBV7-2 and J is TRBJ2-7, with 7 nucleotides matching TRBD2. The CDR3 is made up of 14 amino acids. Trimming cost V 5 bases and J 2 bases; bases outside gene matches: 6. Germline CDR1 SGHTA, CDR2 FQGNSA. Written as DNA, the CDR3 is TGTGCCAGCAGCCCAGCGGGACTCACCTACGAGCAGTACTTC. Protein sequence: CASSPAGLTYEQYF.

The DNA for the CDR3 is TGTGCCAGCAGCTTCCCCAGGATTTCTAGCAATCAGCCCCAGCATTTT. Protein product: CASSFPRISSNQPQHF. The chain employs TRBV7-2 and TRBJ1-5; D remains ambiguous. The CDR3 consists of 16 residues. The ends were cut back, 3 bases at V and 0 bases at J, with 12 bases in the middle. Germline V lookup: CDR1 SGHTA, CDR2 FQGNSA.

This clonotype was recorded a few times. V and J are TRBV6-5 and TRBJ2-4; no firm D call. CDR1 and CDR2 (germline): MNHEY, SVGAGI. The CDR3 consists of 16 residues. Trimming shortened V by 2 bases and J by 2 bases, and 13 bases separated the two germline ends. The DNA for the CDR3 is TGTGCCAGCAGTTACCTTTTTGAAGGAACCAAAAACATTCAGTACTTC. Amino acid sequence: CASSYLFEGTKNIQYF.

In its sample, this clonotype was seen many times. This chain links TRBV4-2 with TRBJ2-4; TRBD2 is a possible D gene (6 bases). CDR1 is LGHNA, CDR2 YNFKEQ, per germline. The length of the CDR3 is 15 residues. V gave up 4 bases and J gave up 7 bases, with 17 bases separating them. The CDR3 is CASSPTGGARNIQYF. CDR3 DNA: TGTGCCAGCAGCCCCACCGGCGGGGCGAGGAACATTCAGTACTTC.

This clonotype was seen a few times. This chain links TRBV5-1 with TRBJ1-4; D call uncertain. Germline V gene sequence: CDR1 SGHRS, CDR2 YFSETQ. This CDR3 spans 12 amino acids. Trimming removed 1 base at V and 12 bases at J, with 10 bases between. The DNA of the CDR3 is TGCGCCAGCAGCTTGATAGGGTTTGAACTGTTTTTT. Its translation: CASSLIGFELFF.

This clonotype was recorded a few times. This chain connects TRBV7-9 to TRBJ1-3; D not resolved. Trimming took 0 bases from V and 2 from J, leaving 2 bases between them. This CDR3 is built from 13 residues. CDR1 is SEHNR and CDR2 is FQNEAQ in the germline V gene (reference sequence). CDR3 residues: CASSLAAGNTIYF. CDR3 nucleotide sequence: TGTGCCAGCAGCTTAGCGGCTGGAAACACCATATATTTT.

This clonotype occurred a few times. V usage is TRBV20-1 and J usage is TRBJ2-2, with D possibly being TRBD2 (5 bases). Germline CDR1 DFQATT, CDR2 SNEGSKA (reference sequence). Trimming shortened V by 6 bases and J by 0 bases, and 8 bases separated the two germline ends. The CDR3 sequence is 13 residues long. The CDR3 sequence is CSAVGANTGELFF. The CDR3 region has the DNA TGCAGTGCAGTGGGAGCGAACACCGGGGAGCTGTTTTTT.

The chain uses TRBV5-4 and TRBJ2-3; TRBD1 agrees at 9 bases. CDR1 and CDR2 from the germline V gene are SGHNT and YYREEE (reference sequence). The CDR3 length is 15 residues. With V trimmed by 5 bases and J by 1 base, 5 bases remained unmatched. In DNA, the CDR3 is TGTGCCAGCAGAGGGGACAGGGTAGGCACAGATACGCAGTATTTT. It encodes CASRGDRVGTDTQYF. Full variable domain (outside the CDR3, taken from reference TRBV5-4 and TRBJ2-3): ETGVTQSPTHLIKTRGQQVTLRCSSQSGHNTVSWYQQALGQGPQFIFQYYREEENGRGNFPPRFSGLQFPNYSSELNVNALELDDSALYLCASRGDRVGTDTQYFGPGTRLTVL.

At least ten counts were recorded for this clonotype. V and J are TRBV20-1 and TRBJ2-2; tentative D call: TRBD1 (6 bases). Germline V gives CDR1 DFQATT, CDR2 SNEGSKA (reference sequence). The V and J ends lost 0 bases and 2 bases respectively, with 13 bases between them. The CDR3 consists of 16 residues. The CDR3 region is CSAREGWGQNTGELFF. CDR3 bases: TGCAGTGCTAGAGAAGGATGGGGGCAAAACACCGGGGAGCTGTTTTTT.

The rearrangement uses TRBV12-3 or TRBV12-4 and TRBJ2-7; 10 bases map to TRBD1. The CDR3 covers 16 residues. V shed 4 bases, J shed 3 bases, and the junction held 9 bases outside the gene matches. The chain's CDR3 is CASSSLTGGSRYEQYF. The CDR3 nucleotides read TGTGCCAGCAGTTCCCTGACAGGGGGCTCTCGCTACGAGCAGTACTTC.

This chain links TRBV12-3 or TRBV12-4 with TRBJ2-2, with TRBD2 matching over 7 bases. With 5 bases clipped from V and 6 bases from J, the junction kept 12 bases outside the gene matches. The length of the CDR3 is 16 residues. As DNA, the CDR3 is TGTGCCAGCAGTAGGGGACTAACCCTAGGGGCCGGGGAGCTGTTTTTT. Its protein product is CASSRGLTLGAGELFF.

This clonotype was detected only a few times. The chain combines TRBV2 with TRBJ1-1; no reliable D call. The V and J ends lost 4 bases and 2 bases respectively, with 14 bases between them. The CDR3 consists of 15 residues. Germline V gene data show CDR1 as SNHLY and CDR2 as FYNNEI. In DNA, the CDR3 is TGTGCCAGCAGTGTTTTACGGGCAGCAAACACTGAAGCTTTCTTT. This gives the protein CASSVLRAANTEAFF.